This T cell receptor (beta chain) was observed in a study of blood T cell repertoires in COVID-19. Turning to the study itself: COVID-19 samples from acute and convalescent phases originated in the United States, Italy and Spain. From T cells, B-cell-depleted T cells, or PBMCs came the material, which was cDNA or gDNA.

Per the authors' pipeline: How many nucleated cells were present was estimated from reference gene primer amplification. Generated by immunoSEQ multiplex PCR, the TCRdb table keeps only in-frame clones and is missing some. V, J and clone size were drawn from that table, and D and trimming were deduced from the DNA. The sample holds 160,000 or so clones, 75% to 90% seen once. CDR3 size: 15 residues. Germline V lookup: CDR1 KGHSH, CDR2 LQKENI. Trimming removed 2 bases at V and 0 bases at J, with 8 bases between. The TCR originated in a man in his 60s with acute or convalescent COVID-19. The rearrangement uses TRBV18 and TRBJ1-3, with D possibly TRBD1 on 6 matching bases. The sequenced sample was peripheral blood. For the CDR3, the DNA is TGTGCCAGCTCACCAAGGGGGACCTCTGGAAACACCATATATTTT. Protein sequence: CASSPRGTSGNTIYF.